Many counts were recorded for the clone carrying this T cell receptor (beta chain). TCRdb re-called the RT-PCR reads through MiXCR, storing one row per CDR3 protein. This table has 150,000 to 200,000 distinct CDR3 sequences, roughly 12% appearing once. CDR1 is MNHNS and CDR2 is SASEGT in the germline V gene. J lost 4 bases, V lost 7 bases, and 14 bases had no gene match. There are 16 residues in the CDR3. This sample is part of a study of response to subunit inactivated influenza vaccine. This same sample was also part of a study on T cells expressing NK-cell markers. As that report states: TCR beta libraries carry UMIs added by 5'RACE template switching. An anti-gamma-delta TCR antibody was added in several experiments. It restricted sorting to alpha-beta TCR-expressing T cells.

This specimen consisted of CD8+ T cells sorted from PBMCs, obtained about 13 days after vaccination. The receptor comes from a man in his fifties who received an inactivated influenza vaccine. The chain is built from TRBV6-1 and TRBJ2-3; 7 bases agree with TRBD2. The CDR3 DNA reads TGTGCCAGCATTCCTAGGAGCGGGGAGGGCCCAGATACGCAGTATTTT. The encoded protein is CASIPRSGEGPDTQYF.